These 23 T cell receptor beta chains originate from one sample sequenced in a study of cytomegalovirus exposure and HLA in healthy donors. The assay was immunoSEQ multiplex PCR, and TCRdb's table has in-frame clones only and misses some. The sample has around 200,000 clones; around 88% are singletons. The specimen sequenced was PBMCs. These receptors all come from a woman between 18 and 30 years old in good health and CMV-seronegative.

The chain is built from TRBV19 and TRBJ1-1, with D perhaps matching TRBD1 (5 bases). The CDR3 covers 14 residues. Germline loops: CDR1 LNHDA, CDR2 SQIVND (reference sequence). The V end lost 3 bases, the J end lost 3 bases, and 11 bases lay between the germline ends. The CDR3 bases are TGTGCCAGTAGTATTCTAGGCAGGGACACTGAAGCTTTCTTT. Protein product: CASSILGRDTEAFF.

V and J are TRBV19 and TRBJ1-5, with D possibly matching TRBD1 (5 bases). The germline V and J ends were trimmed by 7 bases and 2 bases, with 9 bases remaining between them. Looked up from germline, CDR1 is LNHDA and CDR2 is SQIVND (reference sequence). The CDR3 contains 13 residues. Written as DNA, the CDR3 is TGTGCCAGTATGGAAGGGGGCAATCAGCCCCAGCATTTT. Protein: CASMEGGNQPQHF.

The gene calls are TRBV6-5 and TRBJ2-7; D may be TRBD2 (6 bases). V lost 6 bases and J lost 5, with 14 bases in between. Germline V lookup: CDR1 MNHEY, CDR2 SVGAGI. This CDR3 region has 13 residues. CDR3 sequence (DNA): TGTGCCAGCAGCCCCCGGCGGGGCAACGAGCAGTACTTC. Amino acid sequence: CASSPRRGNEQYF.

This clone was counted many times. This sample also contains other DNA sequences that code for the same CDR3. CDR3 amino acids: CASSFGGDGYTF. DNA of the CDR3: TGTGCCAGCAGTTTTGGAGGGGATGGCTACACCTTC. V is TRBV28 and J is TRBJ1-2; possible D gene TRBD1, 5 bases. V lost 3 bases and J 6 bases, leaving 8 bases between the germline ends. The V gene's germline CDR1 is MDHEN and CDR2 SYDVKM. This CDR3 is built from 12 residues.

The genes are TRBV11-2 and TRBJ2-5; unclear D gene. The V gene's germline CDR1 is SGHAT and CDR2 FQNNGV. V was trimmed by 1 base and J by 7 bases, leaving 4 bases between them. CDR3 length equals 11 residues. CDR3 sequence reads: CASSLVGTQYF. The DNA of the CDR3 is TGTGCCAGCAGCTTAGTCGGGACCCAGTACTTC.

The chain uses TRBV7-3 and TRBJ2-1, with 12 positions matching TRBD2. This CDR3 region has 17 residues. In germline, CDR1 is SGHTA, CDR2 FQGTGA. Trimming cost V 2 bases and J 2 bases; bases outside gene matches: 4. CDR3 residues: CASSLWGTSGPYNEQFF. In nucleotides, the CDR3 is TGTGCCAGCAGCTTATGGGGGACTAGCGGGCCCTACAATGAGCAGTTCTTC. The complete variable domain, with remaining parts taken from reference TRBV7-3 and TRBJ2-1, reads GAGVSQTPSNKVTEKGKYVELRCDPISGHTALYWYRQSLGQGPEFLIYFQGTGAADDSGLPNDRFFAVRPEGSVSTLKIQRTERGDSAVYLCASSLWGTSGPYNEQFFGPGTRLTVL.

The chain links TRBV19 to TRBJ2-3; the match to TRBD1 covers 7 bases. V gave up 6 bases and J gave up 2 bases; unmatched junction bases: 5. The CDR3 contains 14 residues. Germline V gives CDR1 LNHDA, CDR2 SQIVND (reference sequence). CDR3 protein: CASRQTGTTDTQYF. The CDR3, as DNA: TGTGCCAGTAGACAGACAGGGACCACAGATACGCAGTATTTT.

CDR3 in DNA: TGTGCCATCAGTGGCGAGGGTATCGCCACAGATACGCAGTATTTT. Protein sequence: CAISGEGIATDTQYF. V and J are TRBV10-3 and TRBJ2-3; tentatively, D is TRBD2 (5 bases). The CDR3 runs 15 residues. V was shortened by 4 bases and J by 2 bases, with 13 bases between the two germline ends. In germline, CDR1 is ENHRY, CDR2 SYGVKD.

The chain couples TRBV7-2 to TRBJ1-2; 8 bases line up with TRBD1. The CDR3 is made up of 14 amino acids. The germline CDR1 and CDR2 sequences are SGHTA and FQGNSA. V was clipped by 4 bases and J by 3 bases; unmatched bases: 4. CDR3 region: CASSSTGDDYGYTF. The CDR3 DNA is TGTGCCAGCAGCTCGACAGGGGACGACTATGGCTACACCTTC.

The chain links TRBV28 to TRBJ2-7; 10 nucleotides line up with TRBD1. Germline V gene data show CDR1 as MDHEN and CDR2 as SYDVKM. Trimming at V came to 8 bases and at J to 6 bases, leaving 7 bases not matched to a gene. This CDR3 region has 13 residues. The CDR3 region has the DNA TGTGCCAGCGGCCGGGACAGGGGTTCCGAGCAGTACTTC. Encoded protein: CASGRDRGSEQYF.

V gene TRBV6-1 combines with J gene TRBJ2-1; TRBD2 matches 10 bases. The CDR3 sequence is 15 residues long. Looked up from germline, CDR1 is MNHNS and CDR2 is SASEGT. Unmatched junction bases numbered 2, after V lost 0 bases and J lost 6 bases. For the CDR3, the DNA is TGTGCCAGCAGTGAAGCGGCTAGCGGGAGCAATGAGCAGTTCTTC. Translation: CASSEAASGSNEQFF.

This rearrangement joins TRBV5-1 to TRBJ2-3, with TRBD2 as a possible D gene (5 bases). The germline V gene has CDR1 SGHRS and CDR2 YFSETQ. Trimming pared 6 bases from V and 4 bases from J, leaving 9 bases between. There are 12 residues in the CDR3. This CDR3 reads CASNERSDTQYF. As DNA, the CDR3 is TGCGCCAGCAATGAGCGGTCAGATACGCAGTATTTT.

This chain links TRBV30 with TRBJ2-2, with TRBD1 identical over 8 bases. The CDR3 has 14 residues. Germline V gene data show CDR1 as GTSNPN and CDR2 as SVGIG (reference sequence). Trimming at V came to 3 bases and at J to 6 bases, leaving 6 bases not matched to a gene. CDR3 coding DNA: TGTGCCTGGAGGGTGACAGGGGACGCCGGGGAGCTGTTTTTT. It is translated as CAWRVTGDAGELFF.

The genes are TRBV30 and TRBJ2-7; 9 bases map to TRBD2. After removal of 0 bases from V and 7 bases from J, the junction contained 10 bases not matched to a gene. This CDR3 contains 15 residues. Germline V gives CDR1 GTSNPN, CDR2 SVGIG (reference sequence). The CDR3 coding sequence is TGTGCCTGGAGTGTAATCGGCGGGAGGGCCCGGGAGCAGTACTTC. It encodes CAWSVIGGRAREQYF.

This clone was seen a handful of times. V and J are TRBV4-1 and TRBJ2-5; 14 positions match TRBD2. V trimming: 1 base; J trimming: 7 bases; junction bases outside the gene matches: 11. This CDR3 comprises 18 residues. From germline, CDR1 is MGHRA and CDR2 YSYEKL. CDR3 sequence (DNA): TGCGCCAGCAGCCAAGGTTACGGGACTAGCGGGAGAGGTGGGACCCAGTACTTC. It codes for CASSQGYGTSGRGGTQYF.

The chain links TRBV28 to TRBJ1-4; 8 nucleotides match TRBD1. Trimming removed 4 bases from V and 6 bases from J; junction bases left unmatched: 4. CDR3 length: 14 amino acids. The germline V gene has CDR1 MDHEN and CDR2 SYDVKM. This CDR3 reads CASSSWTGYEKLFF. The CDR3 region has the DNA TGTGCCAGCAGTTCCTGGACAGGGTATGAAAAACTGTTTTTT.

The chain recombines TRBV9 with TRBJ1-5; 7 bases map to TRBD1. This CDR3 region has 15 residues. Per germline, CDR1 SGDLS and CDR2 YYNGEE. V was pared by 0 bases and J by 5 bases, with 5 bases of the junction left unmatched. CDR3 coding DNA: TGTGCCAGCAGCGTAGATGGGGACAGAGATCAGCCCCAGCATTTT. It is translated as CASSVDGDRDQPQHF. The variable domain in full, completed from reference TRBV9 and TRBJ1-5, reads DSGVTQTPKHLITATGQRVTLRCSPRSGDLSVYWYQQSLDQGLQFLIQYYNGEERAKGNILERFSAQQFPDLHSELNLSSLELGDSALYFCASSVDGDRDQPQHFGDGTRLSIL.

Note on this clone: Other DNA sequences of this sample code for an identical CDR3. The chain employs TRBV6-5 and TRBJ2-5, with D possibly TRBD1 on 6 matching bases. Germline CDR1 is MNHEY and CDR2 is SVGAGI. The V end lost 6 bases, the J end lost 1 base, and 9 bases lay between the germline ends. This CDR3 has 13 residues. The CDR3 DNA sequence: TGTGCCAGCAGCCGGGACACCCAAGAGACCCAGTACTTC. Its translation: CASSRDTQETQYF.

The J gene is TRBJ1-5, the V gene TRBV6-5, with a weak D call TRBD1 (6 bases). CDR1 is MNHEY, CDR2 SVGAGI, per germline. The CDR3 has 14 residues. Trimming pared 4 bases from V and 3 bases from J, leaving 10 bases between. This CDR3 is CASSWGGANQPQHF. Here the CDR3 DNA reads TGTGCCAGCAGTTGGGGGGGGGCCAATCAGCCCCAGCATTTT.

This clone occurred a few times. The chain recombines TRBV18 with TRBJ1-2; 12 bases align to TRBD1. This CDR3 is 16 amino acids long. The germline CDR1 and CDR2 sequences are KGHSH and LQKENI. V dropped 3 bases and J dropped 2; count of bases not matched to a gene: 4. This CDR3 is CASSPIGTGGNYGYTF. CDR3 in DNA: TGTGCCAGCTCACCCATAGGGACAGGGGGCAACTATGGCTACACCTTC.

The chain uses TRBV30 and TRBJ2-1, with a possible D match to TRBD2 (5 bases). Germline V lookup: CDR1 GTSNPN, CDR2 SVGIG (reference sequence). V lost 0 bases and J 9 bases, leaving 24 bases between the germline ends. The CDR3 is made up of 17 amino acids. The CDR3 region has the DNA TGTGCCTGGAGTGTAACGGTGACTATCCCTCCTCTGAGTGAGCAGTTCTTC. This sequence encodes CAWSVTVTIPPLSEQFF.

This clone has just a few counts. The chain links TRBV6-6 to TRBJ1-4; possible D gene TRBD1, 5 bases. This CDR3 comprises 13 residues. The V end lost 2 bases, the J end lost 8 bases, and 9 bases lay between the germline ends. Germline V gene data show CDR1 as MNHNY and CDR2 as SVGAGI (reference sequence). CDR3 region: CASSYRGGEKLFF. CDR3 nucleotides: TGTGCCAGCAGTTACAGGGGTGGAGAAAAACTGTTTTTT.

The rearrangement links TRBV27 to TRBJ1-2, with D maybe TRBD1 (5 bases). The ends were cut back, 5 bases at V and 0 bases at J, with 16 bases in the middle. The CDR3 consists of 16 residues. Germline CDR1 and CDR2: MNHEY and SMNVEV (reference sequence). The CDR3 nucleotides read TGTGCCAGCAGTCCACAGGAGGGGCCAGCTAACTATGGCTACACCTTC. Translated: CASSPQEGPANYGYTF.